The 18 T cell receptor beta chains below all came from one sample that was sequenced in a study of T cells expressing NK-cell markers (TCRdb year 2020). Receptor amplification or capture employed 5' RACE. Data came from an Illumina HiSeq 2000. TCRdb reprocessed the reads; each CDR3 protein sequence makes one entry, and DNA is unavailable. In this sample's table one finds 150,000 to 180,000 distinct CDR3 sequences. Jointly, the top ten make up roughly a third of the sample. Sequencing was carried out using blood T cells: a sorted CD56 or NKG2C T cell subset, CD4+ or CD8+ T cells, or bulk PBMC T cells (not recorded which). The receptor set was obtained from a woman aged 45-65 years in good health. Donor details come from another sample of the same person, matched by shared clones.

The V call is TRBV9, the J call TRBJ2-3. The CDR3 covers 16 residues. Per the germline V gene, CDR1 is SGDLS and CDR2 is YYNGEE. This CDR3 is CASSVGVVSVTDTQYF.

CDR3 sequence: CASSYGERRKTQYF. The chain uses TRBV6-2 or TRBV6-3 and TRBJ2-5; TCRdb gives TRBD2 as the D gene, but with no DNA this cannot be confirmed. Germline CDR1 reads MNHEY; CDR2 reads SVGEGT. The CDR3 is 14 residues long.

This chain uses TRBV20-1 with TRBJ2-1; TCRdb indicates TRBD2, and absent DNA this call remains unverified. The CDR3 extends over 15 amino acids. The V gene's germline CDR1 is DFQATT and CDR2 SNEGSKA (reference sequence). The CDR3 sequence: CSARRRDPLTDEQFF.

The V gene is TRBV9, the J gene TRBJ2-7; TCRdb proposes TRBD2, but this gene call is untestable without DNA. The germline V gene encodes CDR1 SGDLS and CDR2 YYNGEE. This CDR3 is built from 16 residues. CDR3 in amino acids: CASSVGGSGRYYEQYF.

The gene calls are TRBV6-5 and TRBJ2-1; lacking DNA, the TRBD1 call made by TCRdb goes unchecked. Germline V gives CDR1 MNHEY, CDR2 SVGAGI. The CDR3 extends over 14 amino acids. This CDR3 is CASRPGYNLNEQFF.

This rearrangement joins TRBV6-5 to TRBJ1-2; the D call from TCRdb, TRBD1, cannot be confirmed without DNA. The CDR3 sequence is 15 residues long. Germline V gene sequence: CDR1 MNHEY, CDR2 SVGAGI. The CDR3 protein is CASKGGADRERGYTF.

The chain employs TRBV7-8 and TRBJ1-2; TCRdb selects TRBD1, and the lack of DNA leaves this call unchecked. The CDR3 has 17 residues. The germline CDR1 and CDR2 sequences are SGHVS and FQNEAQ. This chain's CDR3 is CASSLGPDSTYNYGYTF.

The chain couples TRBV29-1 to TRBJ2-3; the D gene TCRdb calls, TRBD1, cannot be checked with no DNA. The CDR3 is 14 amino acids. Germline V gives CDR1 SQVTM, CDR2 ANQGSEA. CDR3 loop: CSVDGQGGTDTQYF.

This chain joins TRBV19 and TRBJ2-1; absent DNA, TCRdb's TRBD2 call cannot be checked. Germline values: CDR1 LNHDA, CDR2 SQIVND (reference sequence). This CDR3 has 15 residues. The CDR3: CASNEGRNSYNEQFF. Based on the CDR3 plus reference TRBV19 and TRBJ2-1, the full variable domain is DGGITQSPKYLFRKEGQNVTLSCEQNLNHDAMYWYRQDPGQGLRLIYYSQIVNDFQKGDIAEGYSVSREKKESFPLTVTSAQKNPTAFYLCASNEGRNSYNEQFFGPGTRLTVL.

The chain has TRBV4-2 and TRBJ2-7. The V gene's germline CDR1 is LGHNA and CDR2 YNFKEQ. This CDR3 has 12 amino acids. This CDR3 is CASSQDSNEQYF.

The chain is built from TRBV27 and TRBJ1-6; the D call of TRBD1 rests on TCRdb alone, since no DNA is present to check it. The CDR3 runs to 13 residues. Germline loops: CDR1 MNHEY, CDR2 SMNVEV (reference sequence). CDR3 in amino acids: CASTRTGGSPLHF.

This chain connects TRBV4-1 to TRBJ2-3. This CDR3 is built from 15 residues. Germline-derived CDR1 and CDR2 are MGHRA and YSYEKL. CDR3 sequence reads: CASSQVIFGKDTQYF.

This chain connects TRBV4-1 to TRBJ2-2; TCRdb selects TRBD1, and the lack of DNA leaves this call unchecked. The CDR3 runs to 16 residues. CDR1 and CDR2 (germline): MGHRA, YSYEKL. This CDR3 is CASSQEGGTAAGELFF.

The chain joins TRBV30 to TRBJ2-2; the D call from TCRdb, TRBD1, cannot be confirmed without DNA. The CDR3 loop spans 15 amino acids. CDR1 GTSNPN and CDR2 SVGIG come from the germline V gene (reference sequence). The CDR3 is CAWSVAGTNTGELFF.

This rearrangement joins TRBV6-5 to TRBJ1-1; the D gene TCRdb calls, TRBD1, cannot be checked with no DNA. This CDR3 region has 14 residues. Germline assignment: CDR1 MNHEY and CDR2 SVGAGI. CDR3 protein: CASSCLSDNTEAFF.

This CDR3 reads CASSEDRIAGIQETQYF. This chain connects TRBV2 to TRBJ2-5; TCRdb's D call of TRBD2 is untestable without DNA. This CDR3 spans 17 amino acids. Germline loops: CDR1 SNHLY, CDR2 FYNNEI.

The chain has TRBV7-9 and TRBJ1-4; the D call from TCRdb, TRBD1, cannot be confirmed without DNA. CDR3 size: 17 residues. From germline, CDR1 is SEHNR and CDR2 FQNEAQ (reference sequence). The chain's CDR3 is CASMRDRGLVANEKLFF.

This rearrangement joins TRBV5-4 to TRBJ2-5; lacking DNA, the TRBD2 call made by TCRdb goes unchecked. This CDR3 comprises 15 residues. Germline loops: CDR1 SGHNT, CDR2 YYREEE (reference sequence). The CDR3 protein is CASSFLRDSQETQYF. The whole variable domain, remainder taken from reference TRBV5-4 and TRBJ2-5, is ETGVTQSPTHLIKTRGQQVTLRCSSQSGHNTVSWYQQALGQGPQFIFQYYREEENGRGNFPPRFSGLQFPNYSSELNVNALELDDSALYLCASSFLRDSQETQYFGPGTRLLVL.